Each of the 30 T cell receptor beta chains below was sequenced from the same sample in a study of patients and donors after allogeneic stem cell transplantation. MiXCR was run by TCRdb on the RT-PCR reads, yielding one entry per CDR3 protein. The profile shows more than 850,000 distinct CDR3 sequences, around 17% of them singletons. The sample comprised blood, either unsorted or a sorted T cell fraction (not recorded which). The receptors stem from a human donor who was either an allogeneic HSCT recipient or a stem cell or donor lymphocyte infusion donor (not recorded which). It is not recorded whose cells these are; they may come from a transplant donor.

The chain recombines TRBV6-2 or TRBV6-3 with TRBJ2-7; D may be TRBD1 (5 bases). CDR1 and CDR2 from the germline V gene are MNHEY and SVGEGT. The CDR3 totals 13 residues. Trimming removed 2 bases at V and 6 bases at J, with 11 bases between. This CDR3 reads CASSYGAKLEQYF. The CDR3 DNA follows: TGTGCCAGCAGTTACGGGGCTAAGCTCGAGCAGTACTTC.

This clonotype occurred a few times. The V and J genes are TRBV6-1 and TRBJ2-5; possibly TRBD2 for D (5 bases). V lost 4 bases to trimming and J lost 5 bases, with 17 bases between them. CDR3 length: 15 amino acids. Germline-derived CDR1 and CDR2 are MNHNS and SASEGT. The CDR3 protein is CASSGPSDWAETQYF. In nucleotides, the CDR3 is TGTGCCAGCAGTGGGCCCTCGGACTGGGCGGAGACCCAGTACTTC.

This clonotype was recorded a few times. The chain recombines TRBV20-1 with TRBJ1-5; no firm D call. The length of the CDR3 is 14 residues. CDR1 and CDR2 from the germline V gene are DFQATT and SNEGSKA (reference sequence). The ends were cut back, 1 base at V and 3 bases at J, with 10 bases in the middle. CDR3 amino acids: CSARGRGFNQPQHF. In DNA form, the CDR3 reads TGCAGTGCTAGAGGGCGGGGATTCAATCAGCCCCAGCATTTT.

A few counts support this clonotype. The chain has TRBV2 and TRBJ2-5; 8 bases fit TRBD2. Germline assignment: CDR1 SNHLY and CDR2 FYNNEI. The CDR3 consists of 12 residues. V trimming: 7 bases; J trimming: 7 bases; junction bases outside the gene matches: 5. The chain's CDR3 is CASKAGEGTQYF. CDR3 coding DNA: TGTGCCAGCAAAGCGGGAGAGGGGACCCAGTACTTC.

The chain uses TRBV4-1 and TRBJ1-3, with a weak D call TRBD1 (5 bases). V lost 6 bases and J 4 bases, leaving 10 bases between the germline ends. This CDR3 has 13 residues. Germline CDR1 and CDR2: MGHRA and YSYEKL. The CDR3 region has the DNA TGCGCCAGCAGTGGGGGGAACGGAAACACCATATATTTT. The encoded protein is CASSGGNGNTIYF.

This clonotype was seen repeatedly, ten times or more. V is TRBV5-1 and J is TRBJ1-2; maybe TRBD1 (5 bases). V lost 5 bases and J lost 0, with 8 bases in between. The CDR3 sequence is 13 residues long. CDR1 SGHRS and CDR2 YFSETQ come from the germline V gene. The CDR3 protein is CASRSGANYGYTF. The CDR3 DNA reads as TGCGCCAGCAGATCGGGGGCTAACTATGGCTACACCTTC.

This clonotype occurred once. V usage is TRBV28 and J usage is TRBJ2-5; D unresolved. V shed 4 bases and J shed 7 bases, with 10 bases lying between them. Germline loops: CDR1 MDHEN, CDR2 SYDVKM. The CDR3 length is 12 residues. CDR3 residues: CASSWGSRTQYF. The CDR3 nucleotides are TGTGCCAGCAGTTGGGGTTCAAGGACCCAGTACTTC.

The chain links TRBV5-4 to TRBJ1-1; D remains unclear. Between the trimmed V and J ends, which lost 1 base and 0 bases, there was a span of 16 bases. The CDR3 is made up of 17 amino acids. Germline V lookup: CDR1 SGHNT, CDR2 YYREEE (reference sequence). The CDR3 DNA reads as TGTGCCAGCAGCTTGATGGGGATCGCTGCAGTGAACACTGAAGCTTTCTTT. Translated, it gives CASSLMGIAAVNTEAFF.

This clonotype has just a few counts. This chain uses TRBV12-3 or TRBV12-4 with TRBJ2-2, with D possibly matching TRBD2 (6 bases). Trimming shortened V by 5 bases and J by 6 bases, and 16 bases separated the two germline ends. The CDR3 has 15 amino acids. CDR3 nucleotides: TGTGCCAGCAGTGAGCGGAGGGCTAGCTCCGGGGAGCTGTTTTTT. This encodes CASSERRASSGELFF.

V gene TRBV3-1 combines with J gene TRBJ2-5; 7 bases align to TRBD1. The CDR3 contains 13 residues. Unmatched junction bases numbered 8, after V lost 11 bases and J lost 2 bases. Germline V CDR1 and CDR2: LGHDT, YNNKEL (reference sequence). CDR3 nucleotides: TGTGCCGGAGCGACAGGGCCTCAAGAGACCCAGTACTTC. It codes for CAGATGPQETQYF.

This sequence joins TRBV30 and TRBJ1-1; D call uncertain. This CDR3 comprises 12 residues. Trimming left V 5 bases short and J 7 bases short, with 14 bases between. Germline CDR1 and CDR2: GTSNPN and SVGIG (reference sequence). CDR3 nucleotides: TGTGCCTGGTCGTCCGTGTCAGGTGAAGCTTTCTTT. It yields the protein CAWSSVSGEAFF.

This clonotype was observed a few times. The CDR3 DNA follows: TGTGCCAGCAGTTTAGCGGGCCCCTTGGAGCAGTTCTTC. It encodes CASSLAGPLEQFF. The chain carries TRBV27 and TRBJ2-1; possibly TRBD2 for D (5 bases). The CDR3 is made up of 13 amino acids. V was cut by 2 bases and J by 10 bases, with 12 bases left in between. The germline gives CDR1 MNHEY, CDR2 SMNVEV (reference sequence).

This clonotype has a handful of counts. The chain combines TRBV5-1 with TRBJ1-4; 9 bases are a match to TRBD1. Germline V gives CDR1 SGHRS, CDR2 YFSETQ. With V trimmed by 3 bases and J by 8 bases, 11 bases remained unmatched. The CDR3 covers 16 residues. CDR3 in amino acids: CASSSHLQGAGEKLFF. The CDR3 DNA sequence: TGCGCCAGCAGCTCCCACTTACAGGGGGCAGGGGAAAAACTGTTTTTT.

This clonotype has a handful of counts. The rearrangement uses TRBV4-3 and TRBJ1-2; D is possibly TRBD1 (6 bases). The length of the CDR3 is 13 residues. Germline CDR1 is LGHNA and CDR2 is YSLEER. The V end lost 3 bases, the J end lost 6 bases, and 11 bases lay between the germline ends. CDR3: CASSHGQSDGYTF. The CDR3 DNA sequence: TGCGCCAGCAGCCACGGACAGTCCGATGGCTACACCTTC.

This clonotype appeared a few times. The V and J genes are TRBV30 and TRBJ2-3; D remains unclear. Germline CDR1 and CDR2: GTSNPN and SVGIG (reference sequence). CDR3 length: 15 residues. V dropped 3 bases and J dropped 2 bases, with 15 bases sitting between them. For the CDR3, the DNA is TGTGCCTGGAGCTTCTCTCGGAGTCCCACAGATACGCAGTATTTT. This sequence encodes CAWSFSRSPTDTQYF.

The rearrangement uses TRBV6-2 or TRBV6-3 and TRBJ1-2; perhaps TRBD1 as D (6 bases). Germline lookup yields CDR1 MNHEY and CDR2 SVGEGT. V lost 5 bases and J lost 4, with 11 bases in between. The CDR3 has 13 amino acids. The CDR3 coding sequence is TGTGCCAGCAGTCAGACGGACAGCTATGGCTACACCTTC. It codes for CASSQTDSYGYTF.

A few counts support this clonotype. The chain employs TRBV6-6 and TRBJ2-3; possible D gene TRBD1, 5 bases. CDR1 is MNHNY, CDR2 SVGAGI, per germline (reference sequence). The CDR3 has 12 residues. The germline V and J ends were trimmed by 7 bases and 8 bases, with 13 bases remaining between them. CDR3 region: CASNRQKGTQYF. The CDR3 DNA reads as TGTGCCAGCAATCGACAGAAGGGTACGCAGTATTTT.

The J gene is TRBJ2-7, the V gene TRBV27, with D tentatively TRBD1 (6 bases). CDR1 is MNHEY and CDR2 is SMNVEV in the germline V gene (reference sequence). CDR3 size: 14 residues. The V gene lost 8 bases and the J gene lost 1 base, with 15 bases spanning the gap. The CDR3 DNA reads TGTGCCAGCTTTGGCCTCAGGGGTTCCTACGAGCAGTACTTC. Translation gives CASFGLRGSYEQYF.

The chain combines TRBV18 with TRBJ2-1; no clear D gene. Germline V gene data show CDR1 as KGHSH and CDR2 as LQKENI. Trimming left V 2 bases short and J 0 bases short, with 11 bases between. The CDR3 extends over 16 amino acids. The CDR3 here is CASSPGQPNSYNEQFF. CDR3 DNA sequence: TGTGCCAGCTCACCAGGTCAGCCGAACTCCTACAATGAGCAGTTCTTC.

This clonotype was seen more than once but under ten times. The rearrangement links TRBV4-3 to TRBJ2-1; D possibly matches TRBD1 or TRBD2 (5 bases each). V lost 0 bases and J 4 bases, leaving 10 bases between the germline ends. The CDR3 extends over 15 amino acids. Germline values: CDR1 LGHNA, CDR2 YSLEER. CDR3 DNA sequence: TGCGCCAGCAGCCAAGAACGGGGCGGGTACAATGAGCAGTTCTTC. This gives the protein CASSQERGGYNEQFF.

This clonotype was counted at least ten times. The V call is TRBV12-3 or TRBV12-4, the J call TRBJ2-1; TRBD1 matches at 11 bases. The V gene end was trimmed by 6 bases and the J gene end by 4 bases; junction bases not matched to a gene: 2. The CDR3 is 14 amino acids. The CDR3 loop is CASSGQGAYNEQFF. Here the CDR3 DNA reads TGTGCCAGCAGCGGACAGGGGGCTTACAATGAGCAGTTCTTC.

This clonotype has a handful of counts. The rearrangement links TRBV29-1 to TRBJ1-2; D is unresolved. The CDR3 length is 10 residues. Between the trimmed V and J ends, which lost 6 bases and 6 bases, there was a span of 8 bases. Germline loops: CDR1 SQVTM, CDR2 ANQGSEA. The CDR3 reads CSVQQNGYTF. In DNA form, the CDR3 reads TGCAGCGTACAACAGAATGGCTACACCTTC.

This clonotype was detected a few times. The J gene is TRBJ1-6, the V gene TRBV20-1, with a weak D call TRBD1 (6 bases). CDR3 size: 16 residues. V lost 1 base, J lost 4 bases, and 14 bases lay in between. Germline V gene data show CDR1 as DFQATT and CDR2 as SNEGSKA (reference sequence). The CDR3 DNA is TGCAGTGCTAGAGCCTTACAGGGTCGGTATAATTCACCCCTCCACTTT. Protein sequence: CSARALQGRYNSPLHF.

In regard to this clonotype: Sequence at one end of the junction differs from germline and may be a read error. V and J are TRBV27 and TRBJ2-3, with D perhaps being TRBD1 or TRBD2 (7 bases each). Germline CDR1 is MNHEY and CDR2 is SMNVEV (reference sequence). CDR3 length: 17 amino acids. The CDR3 coding sequence is TGTGCCGGCAGTGCTCAGAGGGGGCGGGAGTTTTCAGATACGCAGTATTTT. Protein product: CAGSAQRGREFSDTQYF.

This clonotype was seen a few times. This sequence joins TRBV18 and TRBJ2-1; maybe TRBD2 (7 bases). In germline, CDR1 is KGHSH, CDR2 LQKENI. The CDR3 has 14 amino acids. V was shortened by 6 bases and J by 5 bases, with 14 bases between the two germline ends. The CDR3 spells CASSKAGANNEQFF. DNA of the CDR3: TGTGCCAGCTCCAAGGCGGGGGCTAACAATGAGCAGTTCTTC.

This chain's CDR3 is CASSLLGTGYGYTF. In DNA, the CDR3 is TGTGCCAGCAGCCTTCTGGGGACGGGCTATGGCTACACCTTC. The chain has TRBV3-1 and TRBJ1-2; D is perhaps TRBD1 (5 bases). V was cut by 4 bases and J by 4 bases, with 13 bases left in between. Germline CDR1 is LGHDT and CDR2 is YNNKEL (reference sequence). CDR3 length equals 14 residues.

This clonotype showed up just a few times. The chain links TRBV3-1 to TRBJ2-1, with 11 positions matching TRBD1. The V segment lost 0 bases and the J segment 7 bases; nucleotides outside the gene matches: 5. CDR3 length equals 16 residues. In germline, CDR1 is LGHDT, CDR2 YNNKEL (reference sequence). The CDR3 nucleotides read TGTGCCAGCAGCCAAGAAGGACAGGGGGCAGTTAATGAGCAGTTCTTC. Protein sequence: CASSQEGQGAVNEQFF.

A few counts support this clonotype. The rearrangement uses TRBV7-2 and TRBJ2-7; the match to TRBD2 covers 9 bases. The CDR3 runs 14 residues. Germline-derived CDR1 and CDR2 are SGHTA and FQGNSA. The V gene end was trimmed by 1 base and the J gene end by 7 bases; junction bases not matched to a gene: 5. The CDR3 sequence is CASSLERGRGEQYF. For the CDR3, the DNA is TGTGCCAGCAGCTTAGAGCGCGGGAGGGGGGAGCAGTACTTC.

This clonotype was found a few times. The chain links TRBV2 to TRBJ2-1, with TRBD2 matching over 11 bases. Unmatched junction bases numbered 8, after V lost 4 bases and J lost 9 bases. The CDR3 is made up of 15 amino acids. Germline V gene data show CDR1 as SNHLY and CDR2 as FYNNEI. The CDR3 region has the DNA TGTGCCAGCAGTGTGGGGGGGACTAGCGGCGGTGAGCAGTTCTTC. It codes for CASSVGGTSGGEQFF.

The genes are TRBV18 and TRBJ1-3; D remains unclear. The CDR3 has 15 amino acids. Germline V gene data show CDR1 as KGHSH and CDR2 as LQKENI. Deletions cut 1 base from V and 4 bases from J, with 11 bases between. The CDR3 here is CASSPRVSEGNTIYF. CDR3 DNA: TGTGCCAGCTCACCACGGGTCTCGGAAGGAAACACCATATATTTT.